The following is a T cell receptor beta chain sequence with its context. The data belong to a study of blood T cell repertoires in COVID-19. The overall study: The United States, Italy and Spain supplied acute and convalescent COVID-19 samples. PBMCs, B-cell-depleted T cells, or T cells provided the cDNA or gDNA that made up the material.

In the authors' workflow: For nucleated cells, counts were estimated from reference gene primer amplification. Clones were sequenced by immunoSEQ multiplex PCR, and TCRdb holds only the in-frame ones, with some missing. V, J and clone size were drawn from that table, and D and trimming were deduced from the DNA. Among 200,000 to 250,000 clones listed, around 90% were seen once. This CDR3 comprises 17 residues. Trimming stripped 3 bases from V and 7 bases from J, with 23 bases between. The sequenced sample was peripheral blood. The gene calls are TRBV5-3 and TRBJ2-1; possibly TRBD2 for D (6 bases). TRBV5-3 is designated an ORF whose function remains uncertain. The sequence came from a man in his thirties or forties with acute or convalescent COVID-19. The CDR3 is CARSSKTRVAPGNEQFF. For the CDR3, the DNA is TGTGCCAGAAGCTCCAAGACTAGGGTGGCCCCGGGGAATGAGCAGTTCTTC.